The clone carrying this T cell receptor (beta chain) was recorded a few times. The antigen remains unidentified. The sample comes from a study of glioma-infiltrating T cells. Using RNA template, CDR3s of TCR alpha and beta were amplified with iRepertoire arm-PCR. For one-step reverse transcription and amplification, roughly 100-400 ng of tissue mRNA or PBMC total RNA was used. TCRdb redid the calling of the multiplex PCR reads with MiXCR, one entry per CDR3 protein. Of about 140,000 distinct CDR3 sequences listed, 35% to 50% are singletons. The V and J ends lost 8 bases and 1 base, in that order; junction bases with no gene match: 7. Germline-derived CDR1 and CDR2 are MDHEN and SYDVKM. CDR3 length: 14 amino acids. Findings and caveats of the study: Tissue-blood divergence was below expectation in non-neoplastic patients, above in gliomas. Only very few CDR3 sequences appeared in both tissue and blood.

The sequenced sample consisted of glioma tissue, nonneoplastic brain tissue, or PBMCs (not recorded which). This clonotype was sampled from a human donor with low-grade glioma or glioblastoma, undergoing nonglioma brain surgery, or in good health (not recorded which). J is TRBJ2-7 and V is TRBV28; TRBD2 matches 8 bases. The CDR3 spells CASQELAESYEQYF. For the CDR3, the DNA is TGTGCCAGCCAGGAACTAGCGGAGTCCTACGAGCAGTACTTC.